A single sample is the source of the 5 T cell receptor beta chains below, sequenced in a study of T cells expressing NK-cell markers. TCRdb re-called the 5' RACE reads and shows each CDR3 protein once, DNA omitted. Seen in this sample are almost 450,000 distinct CDR3 sequences; the ten most common clones hold 7.3%. The source material was blood T cells: a sorted CD56 or NKG2C T cell subset, CD4+ or CD8+ T cells, or bulk PBMC T cells (not recorded which). All receptors come from a woman aged 18-70 years in good health.

The gene calls are TRBV11-2 and TRBJ2-4; TCRdb's D call, TRBD2, is unchecked because there is no DNA. CDR3 size: 16 residues. Germline assignment: CDR1 SGHAT and CDR2 FQNNGV. The CDR3 sequence: CASSLDIAGRKNIQYF.

This chain uses TRBV7-2 with TRBJ1-5; TCRdb calls TRBD1, which cannot be checked without DNA. CDR1 and CDR2 from the germline V gene are SGHTA and FQGNSA. This CDR3 region has 16 residues. CDR3 sequence: CASSTRGRGSNQPQHF.

CDR3 sequence: CASSRHPLNNEQFF. The V call is TRBV3-1, the J call TRBJ2-1. The CDR3 runs 14 residues. Germline lookup yields CDR1 LGHDT and CDR2 YNNKEL (reference sequence).

V and J are TRBV28 and TRBJ2-7. Germline CDR1 and CDR2: MDHEN and SYDVKM. The CDR3 contains 14 residues. CDR3 amino acids: CASSGPSGSYEQYF.

The chain uses TRBV20-1 and TRBJ1-1. The CDR3 is made up of 11 amino acids. CDR1 DFQATT and CDR2 SNEGSKA come from the germline V gene (reference sequence). The CDR3 loop is CSARGTYEAFF.